This TCR beta chain was obtained from a study of CD8 T cells in ankylosing spondylitis. This clonotype turned up a few times. Its antigen is unidentified. Study results and limitations: Some of the motif variants had earlier been found in reactive arthritis patients' fluid and blood. Disease-linked clones were found to be CD8+ and relatively rare in peripheral blood.

TCRdb reprocessed the 5' RACE reads via MiXCR and lists one record per CDR3 protein. The sample consists of about 200,000 distinct CDR3 sequences, more than 10% of them appearing once. V lost 7 bases and J lost 4, with 26 bases in between. The CDR3 length is 17 residues. Germline loops: CDR1 MNHNS, CDR2 SASEGT. The TCR originated in a male donor with ankylosing spondylitis or in good health (not recorded which). The chain employs TRBV6-1 and TRBJ2-7; a possible D gene is TRBD2 (6 bases). Material: blood, either unsorted or a sorted T cell fraction (not recorded which). Written as DNA, the CDR3 is TGTGCCAGCACCCGAAAGACCTGGATGGGGACTTCTTACGAGCAGTACTTC. Its protein product is CASTRKTWMGTSYEQYF.